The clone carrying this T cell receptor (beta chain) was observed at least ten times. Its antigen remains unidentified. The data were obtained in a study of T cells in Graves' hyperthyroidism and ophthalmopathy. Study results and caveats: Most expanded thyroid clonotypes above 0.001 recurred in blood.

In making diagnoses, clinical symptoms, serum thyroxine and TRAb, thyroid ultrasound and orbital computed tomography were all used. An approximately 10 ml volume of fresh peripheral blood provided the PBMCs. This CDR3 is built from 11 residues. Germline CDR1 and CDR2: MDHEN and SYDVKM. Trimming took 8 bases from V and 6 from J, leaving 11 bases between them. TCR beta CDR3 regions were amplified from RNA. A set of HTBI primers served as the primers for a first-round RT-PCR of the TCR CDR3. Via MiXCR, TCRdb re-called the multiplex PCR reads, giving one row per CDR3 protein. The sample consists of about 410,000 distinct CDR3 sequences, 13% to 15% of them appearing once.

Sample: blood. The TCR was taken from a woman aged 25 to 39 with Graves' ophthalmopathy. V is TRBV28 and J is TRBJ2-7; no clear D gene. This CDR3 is CASANTPEQYF. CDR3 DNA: TGTGCCAGCGCAAACACCCCCGAGCAGTACTTC. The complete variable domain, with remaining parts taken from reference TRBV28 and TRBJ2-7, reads DVKVTQSSRYLVKRTGEKVFLECVQDMDHENMFWYRQDPGLGLRLIYFSYDVKMKEKGDIPEGYSVSREKKERFSLILESASTNQTSMYLCASANTPEQYFGPGTRLTVT.